The rows below give T cell receptor beta chains drawn from one sample of a study of Graves' ophthalmopathy and Graves' hyperthyroidism. TCRdb re-called the multiplex PCR reads through MiXCR, storing one row per CDR3 protein. The sample consists of about 700,000 distinct CDR3 sequences, more than 40% of them appearing once. The sample was peripheral blood. These receptors were obtained from an adult man with Graves' ophthalmopathy. The CDR3 runs from the conserved cysteine through the conserved F or W. D genes are given only for firm matches. A row's size may be missing; if present it is once, few, many or a size class.

d_gene | j_gene | len | abundance | v_gene | CDR3nt | CDR3aa
. | TRBJ1-2 | 14 | many | TRBV7-2 | TGTGCCAGCAGCTTAGCGGACGGGGTACCTGGCTACACCTTC | CASSLADGVPGYTF
TRBD1 | TRBJ1-5 | 14 | many | TRBV29-1 | TGCAGCGCCCAGACAGGGGGCGCCGGTCAGCCCCAGCATTTT | CSAQTGGAGQPQHF
TRBD1 | TRBJ2-7 | 15 | . | TRBV25-1 | TGTGCCAGCAGTGAACCGATAAGACAGGGATCCGAGCAGTACTTC | CASSEPIRQGSEQYF
. | TRBJ1-1 | 14 | few | TRBV5-1 | TGCGCCAGCAGCGCATTGACAGCGAAGGCTGAAGCTTTCTTT | CASSALTAKAEAFF
TRBD2 | TRBJ2-3 | 16 | . | TRBV2 | TGTGCCAGCAGTCCGGAAAGGGGACTAGCGGGAGATACGCAGTATTTT | CASSPERGLAGDTQYF
. | TRBJ2-7 | 12 | many | TRBV10-2 | TGCGCCAGCAGGGTCACCCCCTACGAGCAGTACTTC | CASRVTPYEQYF
. | TRBJ2-2 | 16 | . | TRBV7-9 | TGTGCCAGCAGCACGACACGGGATAGGGTCACCGGGGAGCTGTTTTTT | CASSTTRDRVTGELFF
TRBD1 | TRBJ1-2 | 14 | . | TRBV6-5 | TGTGCCAGCAGGCGGCAGGGGGGCAACTATGGCTACACCTTC | CASRRQGGNYGYTF
. | TRBJ1-6 | 12 | . | TRBV30 | TGTGCCGCGGCAGGGGATAATTCACCCCTCCACTTT | CAAAGDNSPLHF
. | TRBJ1-3 | 14 | many | TRBV15 | TGTGCCACCAGCAGAGTCGGTCGGGGAAACACCATATATTTT | CATSRVGRGNTIYF
. | TRBJ1-5 | 14 | many | TRBV10-3 | TGTGCCATCAGGGAAGGACGGGGCAATCAGCCCCAGCATTTT | CAIREGRGNQPQHF
. | TRBJ2-6 | 15 | . | TRBV7-6 | TGTGCCAGCAGCTTAGGGCCGGGTGGGGCCAACGTCCTGACTTTC | CASSLGPGGANVLTF
TRBD2 | TRBJ2-7 | 14 | many | TRBV29-1 | TGCAGCGTTTTACTAGCGGGTGGGTCCTACGAGCAGTACTTC | CSVLLAGGSYEQYF
. | TRBJ2-5 | 14 | few | TRBV11-2 | TGTGCCAGCAGCTTCTTGGAGAAGCGTGAGACCCAGTACTTC | CASSFLEKRETQYF